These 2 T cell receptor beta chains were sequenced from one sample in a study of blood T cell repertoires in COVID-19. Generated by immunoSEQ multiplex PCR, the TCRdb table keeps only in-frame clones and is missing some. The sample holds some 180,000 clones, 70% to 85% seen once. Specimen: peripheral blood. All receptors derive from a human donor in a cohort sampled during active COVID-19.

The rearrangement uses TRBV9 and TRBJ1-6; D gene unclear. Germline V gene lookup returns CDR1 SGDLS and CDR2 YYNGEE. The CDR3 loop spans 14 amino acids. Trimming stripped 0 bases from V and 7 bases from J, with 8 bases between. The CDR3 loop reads CASSVAGLNSPLHF. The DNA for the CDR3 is TGTGCCAGCAGCGTAGCCGGTTTGAATTCACCCCTCCACTTT.

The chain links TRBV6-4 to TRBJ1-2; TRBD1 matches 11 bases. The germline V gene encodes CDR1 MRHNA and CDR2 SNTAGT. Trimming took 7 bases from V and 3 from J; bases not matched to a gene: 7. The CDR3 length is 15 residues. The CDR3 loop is CASNYGQGADYGYTF. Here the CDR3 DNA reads TGTGCCAGCAACTACGGACAGGGGGCTGACTATGGCTACACCTTC.